This record concerns one T cell receptor beta chain sequence. The antigen remains undetermined. This sample was taken from a study of T cell repertoires in cytomegalovirus infection. Study overall: Evidence of both CMV infection and a matching HLA type came from public TCR beta signatures.

Overall study results and limits: CMV carriers having the relevant HLA were flagged by cumulative public TCR beta family frequency. It was HLA-C-restricted CMV-specific TCR beta clonotypes that dominated the response ex vivo.

The CDR3 spans 17 residues. Trimming took 2 bases from V and 2 from J; bases not matched to a gene: 7. Via MiXCR, TCRdb re-called the reads, giving one row per CDR3 protein. The data contain about 600,000 distinct CDR3 sequences, 20% to 30% of them seen just once; the ten biggest clones take up around 7.6%. The chain links TRBV23-1 to TRBJ2-3, with 10 bases matching TRBD2. TRBV23-1 is reported as an ORF; its role is uncertain. This TCR came from a human donor in good health (CMV status not recorded). Some clones in this sample may be carry-over from other donors' samples. Material for sequencing was CD8+ T cells from PBMCs. CDR3 sequence reads: CASSQRYSGGTTDTQYF. The CDR3 DNA is TGCGCCAGCAGTCAACGATATAGCGGGGGGACCACAGATACGCAGTATTTT.